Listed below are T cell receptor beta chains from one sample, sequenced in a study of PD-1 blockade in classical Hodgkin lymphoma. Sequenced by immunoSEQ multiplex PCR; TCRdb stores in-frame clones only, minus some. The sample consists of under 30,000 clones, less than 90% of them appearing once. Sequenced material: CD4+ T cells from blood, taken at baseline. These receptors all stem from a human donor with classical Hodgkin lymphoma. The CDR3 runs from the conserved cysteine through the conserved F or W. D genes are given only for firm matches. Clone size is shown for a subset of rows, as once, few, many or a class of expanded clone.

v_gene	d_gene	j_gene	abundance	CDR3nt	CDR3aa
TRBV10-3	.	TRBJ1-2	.	TGTGCCATCAGTGCCCCATCGGCCGGGGGACGAGGATATGGCTACACCTTC	CAISAPSAGGRGYGYTF
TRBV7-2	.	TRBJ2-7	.	TGTGCCAGCAGCTTAGATCTAGCGCTTTCCTACGAGCAGTACTTC	CASSLDLALSYEQYF
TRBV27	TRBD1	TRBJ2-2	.	TGTGCCAGCAGTTTTCGGGACAGGGAGACCGGGGAGCTGTTTTTT	CASSFRDRETGELFF
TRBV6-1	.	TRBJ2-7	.	TGTGCCACCCAGGTAGGGGTGGTTTACGAGCAGTACTTC	CATQVGVVYEQYF
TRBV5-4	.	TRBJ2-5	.	TGTGCCAGCAGCTTGGGTCCGTACCAAGAGACCCAGTACTTC	CASSLGPYQETQYF
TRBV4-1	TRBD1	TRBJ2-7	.	TGCGCCAGCAGCCGGCCGGGACAGGGAACCGAGCAGTACTTC	CASSRPGQGTEQYF
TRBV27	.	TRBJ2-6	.	TGTGCCAGCAGTACCCCCGGGGGACCGTTCTCTGGGGCCAACGTCCTGACTTTC	CASSTPGGPFSGANVLTF
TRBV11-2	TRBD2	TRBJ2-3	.	TGTGCCAGCAGTCCCCTAGCGGGAGCCGGAGCAGATACGCAGTATTTT	CASSPLAGAGADTQYF
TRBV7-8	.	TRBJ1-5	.	TGTGCCAGCAGCTTGTGGGATATGCCCCAGCATTTT	CASSLWDMPQHF
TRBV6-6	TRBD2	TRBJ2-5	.	TGTGCCAGCAGTTACGGCTCTAGCGGGAGGGGTGAGACCCAGTACTTC	CASSYGSSGRGETQYF
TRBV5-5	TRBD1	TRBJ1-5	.	TGTGCCAGCAGCTTGAGTGTGAGACAGGGCTATAGCAATCAGCCCCAGCATTTT	CASSLSVRQGYSNQPQHF
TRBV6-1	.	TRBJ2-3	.	TGTGCCAGCAGTGTTCCAGGGCCAGATACGCAGTATTTT	CASSVPGPDTQYF
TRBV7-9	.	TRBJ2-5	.	TGTGCCAGCAGCGAAAACCGGGACACTCAAGAGACCCAGTACTTC	CASSENRDTQETQYF
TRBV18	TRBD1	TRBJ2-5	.	TGTGCCAGCTCACCCAAACAGGGGTCCAGGGAGACCCAGTACTTC	CASSPKQGSRETQYF
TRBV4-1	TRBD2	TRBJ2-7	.	TGCGCCAGCAGCCGCGGGACTAGCGGGGGCAGGACCTACGAGCAGTACTTC	CASSRGTSGGRTYEQYF
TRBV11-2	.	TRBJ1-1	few	TGTGCCAGCAGCTTAGCAGGGTACGGGGCTTTCTTT	CASSLAGYGAFF
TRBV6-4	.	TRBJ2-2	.	TGTGCCAGCAGTGAGCGGTCAATAAGTGCCGGGGAGCTGTTTTTT	CASSERSISAGELFF
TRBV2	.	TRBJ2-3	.	TGTGCCACAACAAGGGGGTACGCAGATACGCAGTATTTT	CATTRGYADTQYF
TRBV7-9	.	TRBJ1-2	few	TGTGCCAGCAGCTTGGGGACGCGGGGAAGGAATGGCTACACCTTC	CASSLGTRGRNGYTF
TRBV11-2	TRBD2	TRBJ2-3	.	TGTGCCAGCAGGTTTTCCACTAGCGGGACATATACGCAGTATTTT	CASRFSTSGTYTQYF
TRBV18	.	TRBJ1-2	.	TGTGCCAGCTCACCCGGGGCCGGGCCCAAAAGTAGTGGCTACACCTTC	CASSPGAGPKSSGYTF
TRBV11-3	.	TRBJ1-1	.	TGTGCCAGCAGCACGTCGGGGGGACCCAACACTGAAGCTTTCTTT	CASSTSGGPNTEAFF
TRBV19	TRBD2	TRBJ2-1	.	TGTGCCAGTAGTATAGGACGGGCCGGGAGGTGGAATGAGCAGTTCTTC	CASSIGRAGRWNEQFF
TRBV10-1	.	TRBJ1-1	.	TGCGCCAGCAGTGAGCTCCTTGGCACTGAAGCTTTCTTT	CASSELLGTEAFF
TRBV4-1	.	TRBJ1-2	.	TGCGCCAGCAGCCAAGACGCCCCTAATCTAGGGCGAAGCTATGGCTACACCTTC	CASSQDAPNLGRSYGYTF
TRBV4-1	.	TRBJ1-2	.	TGCGCCAGCAGCCAAGACAGCATCTATGGCTACACCTTC	CASSQDSIYGYTF
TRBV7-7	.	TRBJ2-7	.	TGTGCCAGCAGCCCAGGCCCCCCCTACGAGCAGTACTTC	CASSPGPPYEQYF
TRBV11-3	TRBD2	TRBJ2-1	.	TGTGCCAGCAGCTTAGACGGGACTAGCGGGAGTCGGTCCTACAATGAGCAGTTCTTC	CASSLDGTSGSRSYNEQFF
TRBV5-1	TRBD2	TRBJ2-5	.	TGCGCCAGCAGCCCTGGGACTAGCGGGGGGAAGACCCAGTACTTC	CASSPGTSGGKTQYF
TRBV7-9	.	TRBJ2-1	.	TGTGCCAGCAGCTTCCAGGGGTCCTACAATGAGCAGTTCTTC	CASSFQGSYNEQFF
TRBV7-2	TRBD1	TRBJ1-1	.	TGTGCCAGCAGCTTTCGACAGGGGAAGAACACTGAAGCTTTCTTT	CASSFRQGKNTEAFF
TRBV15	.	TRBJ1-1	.	TGTGCCACCAGCAGGGGCAGTAAGAACACTGAAGCTTTCTTT	CATSRGSKNTEAFF
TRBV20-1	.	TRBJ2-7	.	TGCAGTGCTAATATGGGCTACGAGCAGTACTTC	CSANMGYEQYF
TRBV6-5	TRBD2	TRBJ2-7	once	TGTGCCAGCACCCAGACTAGCGGGAGGGACGAGCAGTACTTC	CASTQTSGRDEQYF
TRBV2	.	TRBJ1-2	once	TGTGCCAGCAGTGACGGCTTGAACTATGGCTACACCTTC	CASSDGLNYGYTF
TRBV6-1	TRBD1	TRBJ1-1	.	TGTGCCAGCAGGAAAACAGGGGCGGACACTGAAGCTTTCTTT	CASRKTGADTEAFF
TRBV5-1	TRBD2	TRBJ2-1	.	TGCGCCAGCAGCCGTACTAGCGAATCCTACAATGAGCAGTTCTTC	CASSRTSESYNEQFF
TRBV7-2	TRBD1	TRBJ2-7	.	TGTGCCAGCAGCTTAGACCAGGGGGCCTACGAGCAGTACTTC	CASSLDQGAYEQYF
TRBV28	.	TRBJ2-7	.	TGTGCCAGCAGTTGGGACACGGAGTACGAGCAGTACTTC	CASSWDTEYEQYF
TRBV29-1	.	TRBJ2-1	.	TGCAGCGTTGAGGCGAGTGAACTCGGCTCCTACAATGAGCAGTTCTTC	CSVEASELGSYNEQFF
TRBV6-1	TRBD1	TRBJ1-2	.	TGTGCCAGCAGTGAAGGGACAGGGGTCTATGGCTACACCTTC	CASSEGTGVYGYTF
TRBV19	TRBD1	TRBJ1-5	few	TGTGCCAGTAGTGCACGGGACAGGGTACGGCATCAGCCCCAGCATTTT	CASSARDRVRHQPQHF
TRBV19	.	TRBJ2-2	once	TGTGCCAGTAGTATAGTTGGAGCTCCCGGGGAGCTGTTTTTT	CASSIVGAPGELFF
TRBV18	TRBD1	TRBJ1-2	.	TGTGCCAGCTCACCGGACAGGGTGGGGGCCAACTATGGCTACACCTTC	CASSPDRVGANYGYTF
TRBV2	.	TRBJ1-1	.	TGTGCCAGCAGTGAAATGATGAACACTGAAGCTTTCTTT	CASSEMMNTEAFF
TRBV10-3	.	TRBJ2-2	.	TGTGCCATCAAAAGGGAGTCGAACACCGGGGAGCTGTTTTTT	CAIKRESNTGELFF
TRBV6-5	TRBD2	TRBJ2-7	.	TGTGCCAGCAGGGTAGCGGGAGGTTTTTACGAGCAGTACTTC	CASRVAGGFYEQYF
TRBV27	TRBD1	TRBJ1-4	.	TGTGCCAGCAGTCCAGACAGGGCGCTTGGAAAACTGTTTTTT	CASSPDRALGKLFF
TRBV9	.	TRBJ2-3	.	TGTGCCAGCAGCGTAGGCATCACAGATACGCAGTATTTT	CASSVGITDTQYF
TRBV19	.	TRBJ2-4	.	TGTGCCAGCACAACAGGGCTGCGGAAAAACATTCAGTACTTC	CASTTGLRKNIQYF
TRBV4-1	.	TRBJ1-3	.	TGCGCCAGCAGCCAAGAACGCCCTCCGGGAAACACCATATATTTT	CASSQERPPGNTIYF
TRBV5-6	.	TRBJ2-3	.	TGTGCCAGCAGCACGGGACTCTCTAGCACAGATACGCAGTATTTT	CASSTGLSSTDTQYF
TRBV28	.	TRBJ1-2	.	TGTGCCAGCAGTACGGACTACCCAACGGGAGGCTACACCTTC	CASSTDYPTGGYTF
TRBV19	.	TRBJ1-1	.	TGTGCCAGTAGCAATGCAGGGGTTGGCACTGAAGCTTTCTTT	CASSNAGVGTEAFF
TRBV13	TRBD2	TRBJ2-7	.	TGTGCCAGCAGCTTAGTATCCCGGACTAGCGGAACCTACGAGCAGTACTTC	CASSLVSRTSGTYEQYF
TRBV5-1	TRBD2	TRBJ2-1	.	TGCGCCAGCAGCTTGGTAAGGGAGGGACTAGCGGGGAAGGCCTACAATGAGCAGTTCTTC	CASSLVREGLAGKAYNEQFF
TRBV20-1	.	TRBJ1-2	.	TGCAGTGCTAAACAGGGAGGAGGCTACACCTTC	CSAKQGGGYTF
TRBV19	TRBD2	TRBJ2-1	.	TGTGCCAGTAGTCCCGGACAGTCTGGGGGACTAGCGGCCAACAATGAGCAGTTCTTC	CASSPGQSGGLAANNEQFF